These T cell receptor beta chains were read from a single sample in a study of blood T cells in healthy people across ages. Using its own MiXCR run on the 5' RACE reads, TCRdb lists one record per CDR3 protein. The sample contains over 950,000 distinct CDR3 sequences, roughly 51% of which appear only once. The sequenced sample was blood. Receptors originate from a woman in her sixties or seventies in good health. Each CDR3 is given with its conserved first and last residue. The order of the fields is V gene, D gene, clone size, J gene, CDR3 protein, CDR3 DNA. A D gene is named only where the DNA matches it firmly. Clone size, where shown, is once, few, many, or a class for clones that have expanded.

v_call: TRBV7-2; d_call: .; clone_size: .; j_call: TRBJ2-7; cdr3_aa: CASSSPGEGEQYF; cdr3_nt: TGTGCCAGCAGCTCTCCAGGGGAAGGAGAGCAGTACTTC
v_call: TRBV12-3/TRBV12-4; d_call: TRBD2; clone_size: .; j_call: TRBJ2-5; cdr3_aa: CASSLSLAGYSEQYF; cdr3_nt: TGTGCCAGCAGTTTGAGTCTAGCGGGCTATAGTGAGCAGTACTTC
v_call: TRBV3-1; d_call: .; clone_size: .; j_call: TRBJ2-1; cdr3_aa: CASSQENFNNEQFF; cdr3_nt: TGTGCCAGCAGCCAAGAAAACTTTAACAATGAGCAGTTCTTC
v_call: TRBV5-1; d_call: .; clone_size: few; j_call: TRBJ1-2; cdr3_aa: CASSPWVGGGYTF; cdr3_nt: TGCGCCAGCAGCCCCTGGGTTGGTGGCGGCTACACCTTC
v_call: TRBV7-9; d_call: .; clone_size: once; j_call: TRBJ2-1; cdr3_aa: CASSLGTAGYEQFF; cdr3_nt: TGTGCCAGCAGCCTAGGGACCGCTGGGTACGAGCAGTTCTTC
v_call: TRBV28; d_call: .; clone_size: .; j_call: TRBJ2-7; cdr3_aa: CASRPGRSYEQYF; cdr3_nt: TGTGCCAGCAGACCGGGACGGAGCTACGAGCAGTACTTC
v_call: TRBV4-1; d_call: .; clone_size: .; j_call: TRBJ2-3; cdr3_aa: CASSPGPAGHTDTQYF; cdr3_nt: TGCGCCAGCAGCCCAGGACCAGCGGGCCACACAGATACGCAGTATTTT
v_call: TRBV7-7; d_call: .; clone_size: .; j_call: TRBJ2-5; cdr3_aa: CASSPREQGTQYF; cdr3_nt: TGTGCCAGCAGCCCAAGGGAACAAGGGACCCAGTACTTC
v_call: TRBV21-1; d_call: .; clone_size: .; j_call: TRBJ2-2; cdr3_aa: CASSTARICWREGLNGELFF; cdr3_nt: TGTGCCAGCAGCACAGCTCGCATCTGTTGGCGGGAGGGCCTTAACGGGGAGCTGTTTTTT
v_call: TRBV4-1; d_call: .; clone_size: .; j_call: TRBJ1-2; cdr3_aa: CASSQAGGYTF; cdr3_nt: TGCGCCAGCAGCCAAGCTGGGGGCTACACCTTC
v_call: TRBV12-3/TRBV12-4; d_call: TRBD1; clone_size: few; j_call: TRBJ1-2; cdr3_aa: CASRQTGSYGYTF; cdr3_nt: TGTGCCAGCAGACAGACAGGGTCTTATGGCTACACCTTC
v_call: TRBV6-1; d_call: .; clone_size: few; j_call: TRBJ2-5; cdr3_aa: CASSPVWTREETQYF; cdr3_nt: TGTGCCAGCAGCCCGGTTTGGACTCGGGAAGAGACCCAGTACTTC
v_call: TRBV7-9; d_call: TRBD2; clone_size: .; j_call: TRBJ2-1; cdr3_aa: CASGDYRSDEQFF; cdr3_nt: TGTGCCAGCGGGGACTACCGAAGCGATGAGCAGTTCTTC
v_call: TRBV12-3/TRBV12-4; d_call: .; clone_size: few; j_call: TRBJ1-5; cdr3_aa: CASSLAEGGGQPQHF; cdr3_nt: TGTGCCAGCAGTTTAGCAGAGGGAGGGGGTCAGCCCCAGCATTTT
v_call: TRBV2; d_call: TRBD2; clone_size: few; j_call: TRBJ2-7; cdr3_aa: CASRERIGLGGYEQYF; cdr3_nt: TGTGCCAGCAGGGAAAGGATCGGACTAGGTGGCTACGAGCAGTACTTC
v_call: TRBV6-2/TRBV6-3; d_call: .; clone_size: .; j_call: TRBJ1-1; cdr3_aa: CASSYNLFGGTNTEAFF; cdr3_nt: TGTGCCAGCAGTTACAACCTCTTCGGAGGGACGAACACTGAAGCTTTCTTT
v_call: TRBV6-5; d_call: TRBD1; clone_size: .; j_call: TRBJ1-2; cdr3_aa: CASSYGQGAGGYTF; cdr3_nt: TGTGCCAGCAGTTACGGCCAGGGGGCGGGTGGCTACACCTTC